This T cell receptor (beta chain) emerged from a study of T cell responses to AZD1222 COVID-19 vaccine (dated by TCRdb to about 2021). For context, the study as a whole: A total of 233 trial participants underwent TCR sequencing, of whom under 220 had received two doses of AZD1222 and some 25 had received two doses of the MenACWY control vaccine. Trial participants were enrolled by age into 18-55, 56-69 and 70-plus year subgroups, with about 150, 28 and 57 TCR-sequenced participants respectively. Overall results and qualifications from the work: In the small 56-69-year group, the increase in depth fell short of significance, most likely because of low power. Reportedly, almost half of the unique spike-specific TCRs recognized epitopes lying outside the regions that are mutated in the B.1.351 and B.1.1.7 variants. After two AZD1222 doses, spike-specific TCR breadth and depth were significantly higher than at day 0 and than in MenACWY recipients. Because no day 14 peak-response samples were available, repertoires were characterized only after the peak T cell response. Conclusions about previously exposed vaccinees were limited because only a handful of AZD1222 recipients were SARS-CoV-2 seropositive at baseline. CD4 TCRs associated with the vaccine covered the entire spike protein, and the dominant responses were in regions 160-218 and 743-854. Participants were mostly white British and included more females than males, and it was suggested by the authors that clonal diversity may have been underestimated.

The CDR3 contains 16 residues, cysteine and phenylalanine counted. The read is trimmed to its CDR3 DNA, 48 bases read in frame from base 1. Compared with germline, V lacks 4 bases and J lacks 0 bases; bases without a gene match: 9. The germline V gene (reference sequence) gives CDR1 as LGHDT and CDR2 as YNNKEL. The CDR3 regions of human TCRbeta chains were subjected to immunosequencing. Regarding the original processing steps: TCRs in the repertoires were matched against a reference library of SARS-CoV-2-specific TCRs that had been generated with the MIRA antigen-specificity platform. Breadth meant the fraction of unique TCRs that were SARS-CoV-2-associated, whereas depth meant the fraction of total T cells that were SARS-CoV-2-associated. Using the MIRA data, each spike-specific TCR was mapped to the spike region that the TCR reacts to and placed in a CD4 or CD8 class. Log10-transformed breadth and depth values were compared by one-way ANOVA with Sidak's multiple comparisons tests. TCRdb mirrors the immuneACCESS table, restricted to in-frame sequences. Some clones are absent from its copies; in checked studies, under half trace to an unresolved V gene, and the reason for the others is unknown. V, J and clone size were drawn from that table, and D and trimming were deduced from the DNA. The sample profile shows roughly 79,000 clones; about 91% of them were found once. Of the sample, approximately 6.5% falls within the top ten clones.

Details on this clone: No antigen is known for it. It has no much larger one-base neighbor in the sample; base qualities were not kept.

The meaning of the sample's time point label: baseline before first vaccination. The treatment or condition tag for this specimen amounts to: meningococcal conjugate vaccine given as trial control. The vaccinee samples were drawn from two UK trials, COV001 and COV002, one of which was a single-blind randomized controlled phase 2/3 trial testing AZD1222 (ChAdOx1 nCoV-19) in healthy adults. Trial participant PBMC samples were collected at day 0 and day 28 after the second dose for TCRbeta chain sequencing. Sequences were derived from peripheral blood, sampled on day 0 of MenACWY control vaccination. Recombination joined TRBV3-1 (or the pseudogene TRBV3-2) with TRBJ2-7, with 7 bases in between that match TRBD1. The receptor was isolated from an adult in good health. Read as DNA, the sequence is TGTGCCAGCAGCCCGGCAGGGGGTTTGACCTCCTACGAGCAGTACTTC. This is translated as CASSPAGGLTSYEQYF.